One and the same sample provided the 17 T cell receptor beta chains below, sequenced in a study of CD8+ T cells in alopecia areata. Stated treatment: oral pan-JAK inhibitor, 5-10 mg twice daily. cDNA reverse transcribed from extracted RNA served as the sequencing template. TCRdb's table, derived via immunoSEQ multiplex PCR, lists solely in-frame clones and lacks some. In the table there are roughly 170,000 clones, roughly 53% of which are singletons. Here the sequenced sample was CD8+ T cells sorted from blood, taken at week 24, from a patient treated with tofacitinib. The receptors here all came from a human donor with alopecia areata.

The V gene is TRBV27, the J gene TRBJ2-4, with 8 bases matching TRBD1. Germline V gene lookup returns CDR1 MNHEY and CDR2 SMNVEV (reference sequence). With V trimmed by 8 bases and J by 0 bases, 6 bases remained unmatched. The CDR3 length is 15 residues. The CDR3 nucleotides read TGTGCCAGCTCCCGGACAGGGCAAGCCAAAAACATTCAGTACTTC. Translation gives CASSRTGQAKNIQYF.

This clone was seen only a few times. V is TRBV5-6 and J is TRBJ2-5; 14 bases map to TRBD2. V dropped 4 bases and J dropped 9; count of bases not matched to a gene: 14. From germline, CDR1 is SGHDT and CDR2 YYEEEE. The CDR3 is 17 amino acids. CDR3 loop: CASSGTPGTSGGSAQYF. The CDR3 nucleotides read TGTGCCAGCAGCGGTACACCCGGGACTAGCGGGGGTTCGGCCCAGTACTTC.

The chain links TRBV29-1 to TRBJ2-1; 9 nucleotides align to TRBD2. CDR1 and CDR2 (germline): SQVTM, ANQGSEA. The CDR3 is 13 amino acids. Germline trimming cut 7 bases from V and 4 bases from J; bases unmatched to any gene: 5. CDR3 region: CSGRGGLYNEQFF. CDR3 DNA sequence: TGCAGCGGGCGGGGGGGCTTGTACAATGAGCAGTTCTTC.

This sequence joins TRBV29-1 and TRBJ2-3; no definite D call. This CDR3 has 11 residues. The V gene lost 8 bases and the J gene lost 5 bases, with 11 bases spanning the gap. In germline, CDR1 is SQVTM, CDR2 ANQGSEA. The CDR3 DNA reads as TGCAGCCCCATTAGTGGAGATACGCAGTATTTT. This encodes CSPISGDTQYF.

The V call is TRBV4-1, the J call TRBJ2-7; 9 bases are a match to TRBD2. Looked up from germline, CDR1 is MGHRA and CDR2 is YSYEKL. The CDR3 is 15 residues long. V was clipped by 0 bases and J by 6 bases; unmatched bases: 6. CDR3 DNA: TGCGCCAGCAGCCAAGATACGCGGGGGGGCACCGAGCAGTACTTC. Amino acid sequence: CASSQDTRGGTEQYF.

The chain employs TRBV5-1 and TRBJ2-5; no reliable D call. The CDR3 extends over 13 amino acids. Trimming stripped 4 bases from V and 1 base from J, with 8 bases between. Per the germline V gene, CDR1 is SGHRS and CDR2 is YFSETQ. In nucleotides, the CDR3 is TGCGCCAGCAGCGTGGAGAGCCAAGAGACCCAGTACTTC. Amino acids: CASSVESQETQYF.

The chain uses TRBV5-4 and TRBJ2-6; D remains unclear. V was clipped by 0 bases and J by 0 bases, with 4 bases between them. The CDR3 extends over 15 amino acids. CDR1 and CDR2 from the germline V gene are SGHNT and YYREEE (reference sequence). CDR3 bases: TGTGCCAGCAGCTTGGCTAGCTCTGGGGCCAACGTCCTGACTTTC. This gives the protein CASSLASSGANVLTF.

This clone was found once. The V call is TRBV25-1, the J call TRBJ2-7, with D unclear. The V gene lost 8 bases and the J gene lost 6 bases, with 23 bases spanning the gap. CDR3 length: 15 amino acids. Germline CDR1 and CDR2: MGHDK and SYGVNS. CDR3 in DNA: TGTGCCAGCCAAGCCAGAAGGTGGTTTGACTGCGAGCAGTACTTC. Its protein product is CASQARRWFDCEQYF.

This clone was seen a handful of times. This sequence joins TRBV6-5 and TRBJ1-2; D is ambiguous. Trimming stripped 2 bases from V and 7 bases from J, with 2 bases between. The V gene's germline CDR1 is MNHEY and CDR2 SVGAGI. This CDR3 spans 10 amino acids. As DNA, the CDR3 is TGTGCCAGCAGTTACGGTGGCTACACCTTC. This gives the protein CASSYGGYTF.

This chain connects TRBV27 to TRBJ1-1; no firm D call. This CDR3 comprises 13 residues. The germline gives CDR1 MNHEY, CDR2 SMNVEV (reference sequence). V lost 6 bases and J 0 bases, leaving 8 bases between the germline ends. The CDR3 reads CASSSALNTEAFF. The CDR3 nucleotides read TGTGCCAGCAGCTCTGCATTGAACACTGAAGCTTTCTTT.

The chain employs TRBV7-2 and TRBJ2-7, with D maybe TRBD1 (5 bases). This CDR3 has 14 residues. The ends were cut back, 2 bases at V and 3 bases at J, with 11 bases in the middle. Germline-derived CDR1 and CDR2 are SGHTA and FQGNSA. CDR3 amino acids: CASSLKGQVYEQYF. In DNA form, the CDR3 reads TGTGCCAGCAGCTTAAAGGGGCAGGTCTACGAGCAGTACTTC.

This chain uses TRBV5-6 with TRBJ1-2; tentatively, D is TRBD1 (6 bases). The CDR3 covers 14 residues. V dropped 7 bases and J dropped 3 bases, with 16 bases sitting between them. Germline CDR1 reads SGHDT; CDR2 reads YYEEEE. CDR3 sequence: CASFQGMMDYGYTF. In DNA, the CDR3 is TGTGCCAGCTTTCAGGGGATGATGGACTATGGCTACACCTTC.

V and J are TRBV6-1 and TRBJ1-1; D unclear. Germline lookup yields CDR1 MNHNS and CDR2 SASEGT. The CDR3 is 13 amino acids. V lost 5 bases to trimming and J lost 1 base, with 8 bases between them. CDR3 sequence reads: CASSSTGNTEAFF. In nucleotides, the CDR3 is TGTGCCAGCAGTAGCACGGGGAACACTGAAGCTTTCTTT.

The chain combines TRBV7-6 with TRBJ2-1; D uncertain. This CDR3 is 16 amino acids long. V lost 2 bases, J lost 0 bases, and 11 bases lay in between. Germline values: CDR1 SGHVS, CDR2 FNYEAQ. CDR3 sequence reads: CASSLIGESSYNEQFF. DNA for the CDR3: TGTGCCAGCAGCTTAATTGGCGAGAGCTCCTACAATGAGCAGTTCTTC.

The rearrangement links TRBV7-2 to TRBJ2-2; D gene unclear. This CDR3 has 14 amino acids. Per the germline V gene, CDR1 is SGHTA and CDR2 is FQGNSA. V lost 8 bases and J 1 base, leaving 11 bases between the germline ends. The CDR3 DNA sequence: TGTGCCAGCCCCGGACGGAAGAACACCGGGGAGCTGTTTTTT. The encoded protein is CASPGRKNTGELFF.

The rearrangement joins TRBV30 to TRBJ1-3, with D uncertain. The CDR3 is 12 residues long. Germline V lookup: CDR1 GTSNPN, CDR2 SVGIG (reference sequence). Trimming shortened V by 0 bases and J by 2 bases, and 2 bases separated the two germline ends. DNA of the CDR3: TGTGCCTGGAGTGTACCTGGAAACACCATATATTTT. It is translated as CAWSVPGNTIYF.

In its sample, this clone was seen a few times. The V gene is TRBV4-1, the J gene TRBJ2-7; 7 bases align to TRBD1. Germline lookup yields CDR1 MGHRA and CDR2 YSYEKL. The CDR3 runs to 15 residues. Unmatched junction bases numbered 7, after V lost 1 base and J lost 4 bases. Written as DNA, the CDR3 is TGCGCCAGCAGCCAAGTTTCGCAGGGGGAGTACGAGCAGTACTTC. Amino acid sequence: CASSQVSQGEYEQYF.